This T cell receptor beta chain derives from a study of blood T cell repertoires in COVID-19. Study at large: Spain, Italy and the United States supplied samples that represented acute and convalescent COVID-19. PBMCs, B-cell-depleted T cells, or T cells provided the cDNA or gDNA that made up the material.

Sequenced by immunoSEQ multiplex PCR; TCRdb stores in-frame clones only, minus some. In the table there are about 80,000 clones, over 80% of which are singletons. V was pared by 3 bases and J by 11 bases, with 6 bases of the junction left unmatched. The V gene's germline CDR1 is SGHNT and CDR2 YENEEA. The CDR3 sequence is 13 residues long. This receptor was obtained from a human donor in a cohort sampled during active COVID-19. The source material was peripheral blood. The genes are TRBV11-3 and TRBJ1-1; the match to TRBD1 covers 10 bases. CDR3 sequence (DNA): TGTGCCAGCAGCTTCGACAGGGGGCGCAGCGCTTTCTTT. Its translation: CASSFDRGRSAFF.